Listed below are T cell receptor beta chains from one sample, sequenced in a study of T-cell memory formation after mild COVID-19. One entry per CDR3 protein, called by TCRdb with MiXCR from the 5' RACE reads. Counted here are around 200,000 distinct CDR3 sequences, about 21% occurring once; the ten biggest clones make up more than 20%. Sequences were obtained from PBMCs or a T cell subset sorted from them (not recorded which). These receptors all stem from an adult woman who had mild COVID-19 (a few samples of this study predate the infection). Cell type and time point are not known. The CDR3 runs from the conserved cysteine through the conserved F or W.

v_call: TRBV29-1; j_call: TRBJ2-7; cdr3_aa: CSWFERDNYEQYF
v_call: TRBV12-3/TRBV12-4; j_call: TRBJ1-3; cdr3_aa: CASSLRSPGSGNTIYF
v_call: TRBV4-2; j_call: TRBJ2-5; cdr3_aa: CASSPEGQVETQYF
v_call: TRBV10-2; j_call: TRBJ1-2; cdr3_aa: CASSGNRGGNYGYTF
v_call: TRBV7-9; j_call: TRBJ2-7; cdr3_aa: CASSTTYGQGNYEQYF
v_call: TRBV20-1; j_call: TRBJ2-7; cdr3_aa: CSARTSGGPEQYF
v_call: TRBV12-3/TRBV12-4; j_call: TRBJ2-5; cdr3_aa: CASSSREGQETQYF
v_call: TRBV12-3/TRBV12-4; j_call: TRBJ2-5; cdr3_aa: CASSFPRTGKETQYF
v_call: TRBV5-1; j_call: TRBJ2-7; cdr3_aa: CASSLENLYEQYF
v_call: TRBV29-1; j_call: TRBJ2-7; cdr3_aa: CSVSTGSYEQYF
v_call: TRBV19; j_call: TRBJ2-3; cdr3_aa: CASSTSPLDSLGTDTQYF
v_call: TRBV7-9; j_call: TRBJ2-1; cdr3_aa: CASSPTASDEQFF
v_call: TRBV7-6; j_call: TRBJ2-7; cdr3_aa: CASSLDLAGGTYEQYF
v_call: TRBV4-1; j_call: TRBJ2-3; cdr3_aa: CASSQVYGVPDTQYF
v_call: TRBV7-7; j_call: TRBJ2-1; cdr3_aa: CASSLVPSNEQFF